This TCR beta chain was captured by sequencing in a study of T-cell memory formation after mild COVID-19. After 5'RACE with constant-segment primers, TCR alpha and TCR beta cDNA libraries carrying sample barcodes and UMIs were obtained. TCRdb itself ran the 5' RACE reads through MiXCR, one entry per CDR3 protein. The sample holds about half a million distinct CDR3 sequences; approximately 18% are singletons and the top ten take 12%. Notes on the study in general: Among CD4+ contracting clones, most were CM and EM, and CD8+ ones EMRA. Pre-infection memory showed some responding clones, and this suggested that cross-reactive memory joined.

As to this clonotype: The antigen is not known.

Sequenced: PBMCs or a T cell subset sorted from them (not recorded which). The clonotype comes from an adult woman who had mild COVID-19 (a few samples of this study predate the infection). Cell type and time point are not known.

The CDR3: CSVGQGALLNTEAFF. CDR3 coding DNA: TGCAGCGTTGGACAGGGGGCCCTCTTGAACACTGAAGCTTTCTTT. This rearrangement joins TRBV29-1 to TRBJ1-1, with TRBD1 matching 10 bases. The germline gives CDR1 SQVTM, CDR2 ANQGSEA. The V segment lost 4 bases and the J segment 0 bases; nucleotides outside the gene matches: 5. The CDR3 is made up of 15 amino acids.